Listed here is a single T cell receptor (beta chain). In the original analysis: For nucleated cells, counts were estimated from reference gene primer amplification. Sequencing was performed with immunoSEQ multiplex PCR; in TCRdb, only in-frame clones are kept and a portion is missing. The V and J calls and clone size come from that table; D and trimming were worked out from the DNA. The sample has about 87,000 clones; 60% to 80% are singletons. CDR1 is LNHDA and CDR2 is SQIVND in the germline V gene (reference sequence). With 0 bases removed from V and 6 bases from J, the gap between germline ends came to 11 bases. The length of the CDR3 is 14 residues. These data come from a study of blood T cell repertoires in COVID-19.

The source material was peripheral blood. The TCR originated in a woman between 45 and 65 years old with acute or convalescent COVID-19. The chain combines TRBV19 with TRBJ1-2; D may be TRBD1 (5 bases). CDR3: CASSIEGVSNGYTF. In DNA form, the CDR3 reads TGTGCCAGTAGTATAGAAGGGGTCAGCAATGGCTACACCTTC.